Following are 25 T cell receptor beta chains from one sample sequenced in a study of T cells in Graves' hyperthyroidism and ophthalmopathy. RNA transcripts served as the template for amplifying TCR beta CDR3 regions. In the first-round RT-PCR of the TCR CDR3, the HTBI primer set was used. TCRdb analysed the multiplex PCR reads with MiXCR anew, one entry per CDR3 protein. This repertoire shows hundreds of thousands of distinct CDR3 sequences, 14% found once; its top ten account for roughly 14%. The sequenced sample was blood. These receptors all stem from a woman between 35 and 50 years old with Graves' hyperthyroidism.

This clonotype was recorded at least ten times. The rearrangement links TRBV12-3 or TRBV12-4 to TRBJ1-4; TRBD1 matches 8 bases. V lost 6 bases to trimming and J lost 5 bases; unmatched junction nucleotides: 5. The CDR3 loop spans 14 amino acids. CDR3 sequence: CASSLDRANEKLFF. The CDR3 region has the DNA TGTGCCAGCAGCTTGGACAGGGCAAATGAAAAACTGTTTTTT.

The J gene is TRBJ2-1, the V gene TRBV9; D possibly corresponds to TRBD2 (6 bases). The CDR3 loop spans 15 amino acids. V lost 0 bases and J 6 bases, leaving 13 bases between the germline ends. CDR1 is SGDLS, CDR2 YYNGEE, per germline. For the CDR3, the DNA is TGTGCCAGCAGCGTAGCTTCGGGAGATTTCAATGAGCAGTTCTTC. It specifies CASSVASGDFNEQFF.

This clonotype was observed many times. The chain employs TRBV12-3 or TRBV12-4 and TRBJ1-5, with D hard to call. This CDR3 spans 15 amino acids. Trimming stripped 7 bases from V and 6 bases from J, with 19 bases between. For the CDR3, the DNA is TGTGCCAGCACCCAAGGACGGTTGGGTAGTCAGCCCCAGCATTTT. Translated, it gives CASTQGRLGSQPQHF.

This clonotype has ten or more counts. This chain connects TRBV2 to TRBJ2-1; 9 nucleotides line up with TRBD2. The CDR3 extends over 14 amino acids. The J segment lost 6 bases and the V segment lost 7 bases, leaving 7 bases of the junction unmatched. CDR1 and CDR2 (germline): SNHLY, FYNNEI. This CDR3 is CASIGTSLTNEQFF. DNA for the CDR3: TGTGCCAGCATAGGGACTAGCTTAACCAATGAGCAGTTCTTC.

This clonotype was seen at least ten times. The CDR3 DNA follows: TGTGCCAGCAGTTTAACTGCCGGGAACACTGAAGCTTTCTTT. Its protein is CASSLTAGNTEAFF. The chain recombines TRBV12-3 or TRBV12-4 with TRBJ1-1; no clear D gene. This CDR3 has 14 residues. V lost 2 bases and J 1 base, leaving 8 bases between the germline ends.

The table lists this clonotype with many counts. The CDR3 protein is CASSFLGGRVSSTDTQYF. In DNA, the CDR3 is TGTGCCAGCAGTTTTCTTGGTGGGAGAGTCTCTAGCACAGATACGCAGTATTTT. This chain joins TRBV27 and TRBJ2-3; a possible D gene is TRBD2 (5 bases). CDR3 size: 18 residues. CDR1 and CDR2 from the germline V gene are MNHEY and SMNVEV (reference sequence). V shed 3 bases and J shed 0 bases, with 19 bases lying between them.

This clonotype has a handful of counts. This chain connects TRBV6-1 to TRBJ2-5, with TRBD1 as a possible D gene (6 bases). With 6 bases removed from V and 5 bases from J, the gap between germline ends came to 16 bases. CDR1 MNHNS and CDR2 SASEGT come from the germline V gene. CDR3 length equals 14 residues. The CDR3 protein is CASRDTGIGETQYF. CDR3 bases: TGTGCCAGCAGGGATACAGGGATTGGGGAGACCCAGTACTTC.

This clonotype was observed a few times. The CDR3 region is CASSVLSGTSGYEQYF. The CDR3 bases are TGTGCCAGCAGTGTCCTGTCCGGGACTAGCGGGTACGAGCAGTACTTC. The chain combines TRBV28 with TRBJ2-7; 12 nucleotides match TRBD2. The V gene end was trimmed by 5 bases and the J gene end by 4 bases; junction bases not matched to a gene: 9. The CDR3 covers 16 residues. The V gene's germline CDR1 is MDHEN and CDR2 SYDVKM.

The chain joins TRBV10-3 to TRBJ2-4; no definite D call. Germline CDR1 is ENHRY and CDR2 is SYGVKD. V lost 2 bases and J 3 bases, leaving 11 bases between the germline ends. CDR3 length: 15 residues. In DNA form, the CDR3 reads TGTGCCATCAGTGAGGAGGATTCGGGCAAAAACATTCAGTACTTC. Translating gives CAISEEDSGKNIQYF.

This clonotype has at least ten counts. The V call is TRBV28, the J call TRBJ2-7; 10 bases fit TRBD2. Looked up from germline, CDR1 is MDHEN and CDR2 is SYDVKM. Trimming cost V 4 bases and J 7 bases; bases outside gene matches: 7. The CDR3 is 14 residues long. CDR3 DNA: TGTGCCAGCAGTTCTCAGGGACTAGCGAAAGAGCAGTACTTC. It specifies CASSSQGLAKEQYF.

The J gene is TRBJ2-1, the V gene TRBV10-1, with 9 positions matching TRBD2. The length of the CDR3 is 15 residues. The V gene's germline CDR1 is WNHNN and CDR2 SYGVQD (reference sequence). V dropped 6 bases and J dropped 7; count of bases not matched to a gene: 10. CDR3 DNA sequence: TGCGCCAGCAGCCCCGTGGCTAGCGGGGAGAATGAGCAGTTCTTC. Translation: CASSPVASGENEQFF.

This rearrangement joins TRBV30 to TRBJ2-1; no clear D gene. V was trimmed by 8 bases and J by 2 bases, leaving 16 bases between them. The CDR3 loop spans 14 amino acids. The germline V gene has CDR1 GTSNPN and CDR2 SVGIG (reference sequence). In nucleotides, the CDR3 is TGTGCCAGTAGCCCCAGTCTGGCCTACAATGAGCAGTTCTTC. Protein: CASSPSLAYNEQFF.

This clonotype was seen many times. V and J are TRBV28 and TRBJ2-3; D gene unclear. In germline, CDR1 is MDHEN, CDR2 SYDVKM. The CDR3 length is 17 residues. The ends were cut back, 6 bases at V and 0 bases at J, with 19 bases in the middle. The CDR3: CASSPGLGIRSTDTQYF. The DNA for the CDR3 is TGTGCCAGCAGCCCCGGTTTGGGGATTAGGAGCACAGATACGCAGTATTTT. Full variable domain (remainder filled in from reference TRBV28 and TRBJ2-3): DVKVTQSSRYLVKRTGEKVFLECVQDMDHENMFWYRQDPGLGLRLIYFSYDVKMKEKGDIPEGYSVSREKKERFSLILESASTNQTSMYLCASSPGLGIRSTDTQYFGPGTRLTVL.

In its sample, this clonotype was seen many times. The gene calls are TRBV12-5 and TRBJ1-5, with D unresolved. The V gene lost 3 bases and the J gene lost 1 base, with 4 bases spanning the gap. Germline values: CDR1 LGHNT, CDR2 FRNRAP. The CDR3 runs 13 residues. The CDR3 sequence: CASGFGSNQPQHF. CDR3 nucleotide sequence: TGTGCTAGTGGTTTTGGCAGCAATCAGCCCCAGCATTTT.

This clonotype was counted between two and nine times. The J gene is TRBJ2-2, the V gene TRBV28; D unclear. V was shortened by 7 bases and J by 7 bases, with 7 bases between the two germline ends. CDR1 is MDHEN, CDR2 SYDVKM, per germline. This CDR3 is built from 11 residues. This chain's CDR3 is CASTRFGELFF. The CDR3 nucleotides read TGTGCCAGCACCCGATTCGGGGAGCTGTTTTTT.

This clonotype was counted at least ten times. The chain is built from TRBV2 and TRBJ2-7; TRBD2 agrees at 11 bases. Germline CDR1 and CDR2: SNHLY and FYNNEI. The CDR3 extends over 15 amino acids. V was pared by 2 bases and J by 7 bases, with 7 bases of the junction left unmatched. The CDR3 nucleotides read TGTGCCAGCAGTGAACCCCTAGCGGGAGGCGAAGAGCAGTACTTC. This gives the protein CASSEPLAGGEEQYF.

The chain couples TRBV27 to TRBJ2-7; D possibly corresponds to TRBD1 (5 bases). Trimming took off 10 bases at V and 2 bases at J, with 21 bases between the two ends. The germline V gene has CDR1 MNHEY and CDR2 SMNVEV (reference sequence). The CDR3 is made up of 15 amino acids. The CDR3 nucleotides are TGTGCCACCATGACTCAGGGCTTTCATCCCTACGAGCAGTACTTC. It is translated as CATMTQGFHPYEQYF.

The CDR3 loop reads CASSLGDRIVYEQYF. The DNA of the CDR3 is TGCGCCAGCAGCTTGGGGGACAGGATAGTTTACGAGCAGTACTTC. The genes are TRBV5-1 and TRBJ2-7, with 8 bases matching TRBD1. The CDR3 has 15 residues. The ends lost 0 bases at V and 4 bases at J; junction bases unmatched: 6. The germline CDR1 and CDR2 sequences are SGHRS and YFSETQ.

This clonotype was seen repeatedly, ten times or more. CDR3 in DNA: TGTGCCAGCAGCCGAGGACTAGCAGGATCCGAGCAGTACTTC. Translated, it gives CASSRGLAGSEQYF. The chain has TRBV13 and TRBJ2-7; 8 bases align to TRBD2. This CDR3 is built from 14 residues. Germline trimming cut 5 bases from V and 6 bases from J; bases unmatched to any gene: 9. Germline CDR1 and CDR2: PRHDT and FYEKMQ (reference sequence).

The chain is built from TRBV5-4 and TRBJ2-1; D call uncertain. CDR3 length equals 16 residues. From germline, CDR1 is SGHNT and CDR2 YYREEE (reference sequence). V was trimmed by 4 bases and J by 0 bases, leaving 14 bases between them. The DNA for the CDR3 is TGTGCCAGCAGCCCCGGGCAGTCTAGCTCCTACAATGAGCAGTTCTTC. Its translation is CASSPGQSSSYNEQFF.

This clonotype was recorded many times. The rearrangement uses TRBV18 and TRBJ2-3, with a possible D match to TRBD2 (6 bases). The CDR3 has 15 residues. Germline-derived CDR1 and CDR2 are KGHSH and LQKENI. The V and J ends lost 0 bases and 4 bases respectively, with 11 bases between them. CDR3 protein: CASSPPGGAPDTQYF. DNA for the CDR3: TGTGCCAGCTCACCACCGGGGGGAGCCCCAGATACGCAGTATTTT.

This clonotype was counted at least ten times. The chain links TRBV6-1 to TRBJ2-3; TRBD2 aligns across 11 bases. The length of the CDR3 is 17 residues. Germline CDR1 and CDR2: MNHNS and SASEGT. Trimming at V came to 2 bases and at J to 2 bases, leaving 6 bases not matched to a gene. In DNA form, the CDR3 reads TGTGCCAGCAGTGAACTAGGGACTAGCGGCACCACAGATACGCAGTATTTT. Translated, it gives CASSELGTSGTTDTQYF.

This clonotype was recorded at least ten times. V and J are TRBV7-8 and TRBJ2-5; 15 bases are a match to TRBD2. Trimming cost V 10 bases and J 1 base; bases outside gene matches: 4. The CDR3 spans 15 residues. Germline CDR1 and CDR2: SGHVS and FQNEAQ. The CDR3 sequence: CATGTSGRPQETQYF. In DNA form, the CDR3 reads TGTGCCACCGGGACTAGCGGGAGGCCCCAAGAGACCCAGTACTTC.

The chain uses TRBV4-1 and TRBJ1-4; D is possibly TRBD1 (5 bases). Trimming pared 4 bases from V and 8 bases from J, leaving 20 bases between. CDR1 MGHRA and CDR2 YSYEKL come from the germline V gene. The CDR3 extends over 16 amino acids. This CDR3 reads CASSRPGLPWGEKLFF. CDR3 in DNA: TGCGCCAGCAGCCGCCCCGGGCTCCCATGGGGGGAAAAACTGTTTTTT.

This clonotype was picked up many times. The chain couples TRBV28 to TRBJ2-2, with D tentatively TRBD1 (6 bases). Germline CDR1 is MDHEN and CDR2 is SYDVKM. The CDR3 runs 17 residues. Trimming took 2 bases from V and 1 from J, leaving 14 bases between them. CDR3 in amino acids: CASSLPQGPGNTGELFF. The CDR3 DNA reads as TGTGCCAGCAGTTTACCTCAGGGGCCTGGGAACACCGGGGAGCTGTTTTTT.